This T cell receptor beta chain came from a study of T cells in Graves' hyperthyroidism and ophthalmopathy. From RNA transcripts, TCR beta CDR3 regions were amplified. During a first-round RT-PCR of the TCR CDR3, the HTBI primer set was used. A single record per CDR3 protein comes from TCRdb applying MiXCR to the multiplex PCR reads. The repertoire holds a few hundred thousand distinct CDR3 sequences, with about 15% as singletons. This clonotype showed up many times. As yet, its antigen is unknown. Diagnoses used clinical symptoms, serum thyroxine and TRAb, thyroid ultrasound and orbital computed tomography. The study's findings and limits: The model predicted ophthalmopathy a median around 6.5 months before onset.

Sequenced sample: blood. The TCR sequence derives from a woman aged 18-29 years with Graves' hyperthyroidism.

CDR3: CASSLRVGTDTQYF. The CDR3 nucleotides read TGTGCCAGCAGCTTAAGGGTTGGGACAGATACGCAGTATTTT. The chain links TRBV7-8 to TRBJ2-3; D remains ambiguous. The ends were cut back, 2 bases at V and 3 bases at J, with 9 bases in the middle. The length of the CDR3 is 14 residues. Germline V gene lookup returns CDR1 SGHVS and CDR2 FQNEAQ.